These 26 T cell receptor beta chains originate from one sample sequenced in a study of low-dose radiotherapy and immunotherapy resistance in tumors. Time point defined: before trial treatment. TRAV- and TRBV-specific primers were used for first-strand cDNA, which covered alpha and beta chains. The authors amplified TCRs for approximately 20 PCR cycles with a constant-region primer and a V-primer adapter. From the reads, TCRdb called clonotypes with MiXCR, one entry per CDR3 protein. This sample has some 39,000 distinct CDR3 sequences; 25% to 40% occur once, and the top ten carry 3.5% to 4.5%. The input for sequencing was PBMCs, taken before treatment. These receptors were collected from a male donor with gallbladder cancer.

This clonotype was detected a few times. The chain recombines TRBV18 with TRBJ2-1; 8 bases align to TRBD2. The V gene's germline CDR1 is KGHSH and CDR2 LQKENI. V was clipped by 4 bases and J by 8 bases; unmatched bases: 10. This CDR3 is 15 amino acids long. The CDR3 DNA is TGTGCCAGCTCACGCGGGCGGGAGGTGTTGGATGAGCAGTTCTTC. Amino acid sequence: CASSRGREVLDEQFF.

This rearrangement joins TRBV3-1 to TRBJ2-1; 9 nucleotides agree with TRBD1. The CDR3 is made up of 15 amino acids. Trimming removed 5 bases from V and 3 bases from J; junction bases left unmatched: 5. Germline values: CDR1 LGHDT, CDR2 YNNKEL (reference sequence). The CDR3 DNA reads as TGTGCCAGCAGCACTGACAGGGGGGTCTACAATGAGCAGTTCTTC. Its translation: CASSTDRGVYNEQFF.

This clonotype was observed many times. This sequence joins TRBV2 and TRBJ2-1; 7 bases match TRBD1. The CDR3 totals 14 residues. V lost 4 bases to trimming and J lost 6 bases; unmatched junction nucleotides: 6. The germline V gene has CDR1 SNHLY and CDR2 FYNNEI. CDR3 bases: TGTGCCAGCAGTGGCCGGACAGGCCGCAATGAGCAGTTCTTC. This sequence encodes CASSGRTGRNEQFF.

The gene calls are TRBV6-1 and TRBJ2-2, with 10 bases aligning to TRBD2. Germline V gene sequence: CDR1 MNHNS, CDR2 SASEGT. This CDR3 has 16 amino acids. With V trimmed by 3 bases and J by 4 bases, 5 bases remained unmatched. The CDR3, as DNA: TGTGCCAGCAGTGATGCTAGCGGGAGACCCACCGGGGAGCTGTTTTTT. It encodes CASSDASGRPTGELFF.

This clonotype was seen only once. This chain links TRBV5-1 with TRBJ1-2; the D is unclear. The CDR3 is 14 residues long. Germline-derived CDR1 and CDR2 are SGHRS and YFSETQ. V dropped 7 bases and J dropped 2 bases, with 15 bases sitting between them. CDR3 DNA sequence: TGCGCCAGCGGCCCGGAGGCCAAGAACTATGGCTACACCTTC. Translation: CASGPEAKNYGYTF.

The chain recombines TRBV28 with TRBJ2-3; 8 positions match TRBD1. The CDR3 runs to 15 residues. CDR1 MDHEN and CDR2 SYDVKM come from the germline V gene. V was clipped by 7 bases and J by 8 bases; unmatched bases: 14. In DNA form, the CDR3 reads TGTGCCAGCACGGCAGGGGGCCCGCCATTTGGTACGCAGTATTTT. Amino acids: CASTAGGPPFGTQYF.

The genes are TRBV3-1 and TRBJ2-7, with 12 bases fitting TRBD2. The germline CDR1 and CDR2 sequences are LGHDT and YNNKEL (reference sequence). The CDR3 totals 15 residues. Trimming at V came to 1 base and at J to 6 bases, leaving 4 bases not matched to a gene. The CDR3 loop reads CASSQGGLAGSEQYF. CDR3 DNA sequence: TGTGCCAGCAGCCAAGGCGGACTAGCGGGATCCGAGCAGTACTTC.

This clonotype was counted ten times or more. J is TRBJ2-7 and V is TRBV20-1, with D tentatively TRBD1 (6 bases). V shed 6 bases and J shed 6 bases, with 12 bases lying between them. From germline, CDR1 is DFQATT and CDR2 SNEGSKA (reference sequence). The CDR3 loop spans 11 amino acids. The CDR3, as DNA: TGCAGTGCCCGTGGGGGCCGCGAGCAGTACTTC. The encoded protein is CSARGGREQYF.

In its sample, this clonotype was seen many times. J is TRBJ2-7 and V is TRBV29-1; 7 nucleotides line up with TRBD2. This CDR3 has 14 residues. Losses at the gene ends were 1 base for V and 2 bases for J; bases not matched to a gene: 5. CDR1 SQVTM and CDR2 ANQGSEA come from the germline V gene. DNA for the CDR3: TGCAGCGTTGAAGCTAGCGGAGCCCCCTACGAGCAGTACTTC. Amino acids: CSVEASGAPYEQYF.

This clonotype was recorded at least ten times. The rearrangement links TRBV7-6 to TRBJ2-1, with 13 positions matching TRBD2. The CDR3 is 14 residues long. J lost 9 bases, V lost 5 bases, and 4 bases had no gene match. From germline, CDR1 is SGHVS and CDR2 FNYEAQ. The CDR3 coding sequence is TGTGCCAGCAGCGTACTAGCGGGGGGGGGTGAGCAGTTCTTC. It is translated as CASSVLAGGGEQFF.

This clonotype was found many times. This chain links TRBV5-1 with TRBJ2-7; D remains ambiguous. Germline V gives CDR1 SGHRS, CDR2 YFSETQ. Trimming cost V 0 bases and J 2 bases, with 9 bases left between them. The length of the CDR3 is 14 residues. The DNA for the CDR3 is TGCGCCAGCAGCTTGGTGGACGAGACCTACGAGCAGTACTTC. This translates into CASSLVDETYEQYF.

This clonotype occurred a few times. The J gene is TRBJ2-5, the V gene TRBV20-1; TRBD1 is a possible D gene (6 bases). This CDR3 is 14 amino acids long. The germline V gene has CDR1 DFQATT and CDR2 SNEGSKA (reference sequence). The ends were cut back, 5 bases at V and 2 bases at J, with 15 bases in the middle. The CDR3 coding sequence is TGCAGTGCTCGTAGGCGGACAGCGCAAGAGACCCAGTACTTC. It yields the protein CSARRRTAQETQYF.

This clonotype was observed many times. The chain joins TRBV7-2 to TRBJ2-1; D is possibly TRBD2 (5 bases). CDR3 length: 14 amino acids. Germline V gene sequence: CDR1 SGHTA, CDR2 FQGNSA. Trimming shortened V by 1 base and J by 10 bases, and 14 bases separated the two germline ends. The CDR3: CASSLVIGSGEQFF. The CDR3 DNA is TGTGCCAGCAGCTTAGTTATTGGATCGGGGGAGCAGTTCTTC.

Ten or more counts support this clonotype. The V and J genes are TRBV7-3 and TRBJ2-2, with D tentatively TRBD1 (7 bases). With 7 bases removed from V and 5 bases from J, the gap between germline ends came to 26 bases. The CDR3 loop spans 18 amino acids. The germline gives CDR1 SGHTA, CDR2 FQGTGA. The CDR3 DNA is TGTGCCAGCACCCCCGGTCCAGGGGGGTCGAGAGGGACCGGGGAGCTGTTTTTT. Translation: CASTPGPGGSRGTGELFF.

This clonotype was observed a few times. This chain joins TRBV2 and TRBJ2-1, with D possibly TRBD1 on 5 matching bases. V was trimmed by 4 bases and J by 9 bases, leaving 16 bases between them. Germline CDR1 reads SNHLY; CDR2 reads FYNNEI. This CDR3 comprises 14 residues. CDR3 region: CASSGFGRAVEQFF. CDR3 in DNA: TGTGCCAGCAGTGGATTCGGCAGGGCGGTTGAGCAGTTCTTC.

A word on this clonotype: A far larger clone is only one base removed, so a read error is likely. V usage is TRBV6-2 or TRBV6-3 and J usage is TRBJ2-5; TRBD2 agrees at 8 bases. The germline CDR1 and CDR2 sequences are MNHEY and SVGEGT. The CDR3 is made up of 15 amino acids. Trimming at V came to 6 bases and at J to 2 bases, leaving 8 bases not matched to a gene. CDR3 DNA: TGTGCCAGCAGAGGGACTAGAGGTTTACAAGAGACCCAGTACTTC. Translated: CASRGTRGLQETQYF.

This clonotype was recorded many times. CDR3 sequence reads: CASSLTHTDTQYF. In DNA form, the CDR3 reads TGTGCCAGCAGTCTCACCCACACAGATACGCAGTATTTT. The rearrangement uses TRBV28 and TRBJ2-3; D is unclear. There are 13 residues in the CDR3. Trimming shortened V by 5 bases and J by 2 bases, and 8 bases separated the two germline ends. Germline loops: CDR1 MDHEN, CDR2 SYDVKM.

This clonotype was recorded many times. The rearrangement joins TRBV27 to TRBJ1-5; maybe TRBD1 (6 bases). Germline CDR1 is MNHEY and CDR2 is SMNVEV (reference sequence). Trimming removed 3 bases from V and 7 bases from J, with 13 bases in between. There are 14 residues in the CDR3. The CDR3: CASSFRGRGQPQHF. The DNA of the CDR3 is TGTGCCAGCAGTTTTCGGGGGCGCGGGCAGCCCCAGCATTTT.

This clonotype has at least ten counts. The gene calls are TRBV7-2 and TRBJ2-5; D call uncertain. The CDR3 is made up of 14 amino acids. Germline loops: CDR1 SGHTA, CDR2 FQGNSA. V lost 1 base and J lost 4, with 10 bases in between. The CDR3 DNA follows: TGTGCCAGCAGCTTAGGCTACCCCAGAGAGACCCAGTACTTC. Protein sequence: CASSLGYPRETQYF.

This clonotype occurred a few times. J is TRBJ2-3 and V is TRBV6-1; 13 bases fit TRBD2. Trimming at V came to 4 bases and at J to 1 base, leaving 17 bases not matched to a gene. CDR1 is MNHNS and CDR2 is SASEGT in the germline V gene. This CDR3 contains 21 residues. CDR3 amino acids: CASSGLAGGSIGLRGTDTQYF. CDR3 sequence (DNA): TGTGCCAGCAGTGGACTAGCGGGGGGTTCTATAGGGCTGAGGGGCACAGATACGCAGTATTTT.

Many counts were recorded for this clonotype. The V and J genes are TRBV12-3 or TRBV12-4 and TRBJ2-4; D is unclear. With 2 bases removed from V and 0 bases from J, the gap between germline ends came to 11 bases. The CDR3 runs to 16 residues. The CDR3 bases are TGTGCCAGCAGTTTACGGGTATCCCCAGCCAAAAACATTCAGTACTTC. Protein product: CASSLRVSPAKNIQYF.

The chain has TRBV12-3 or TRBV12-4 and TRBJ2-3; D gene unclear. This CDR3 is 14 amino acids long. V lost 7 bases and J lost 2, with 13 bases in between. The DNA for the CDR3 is TGTGCCAGCACCCAACGGGCCCACACAGATACGCAGTATTTT. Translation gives CASTQRAHTDTQYF.

In DNA, the CDR3 is TGTGCCAGCAGCGTAGGGGATAGCGGGGGTCTCAGCGAGCAGTACTTC. This encodes CASSVGDSGGLSEQYF. The V call is TRBV9, the J call TRBJ2-7, with 9 bases aligning to TRBD2. This CDR3 is built from 16 residues. The trim removed 0 bases at V and 6 bases at J, leaving 10 bases unmatched. CDR1 and CDR2 (germline): SGDLS, YYNGEE. The full variable domain, its missing parts supplied by reference TRBV9 and TRBJ2-7, is DSGVTQTPKHLITATGQRVTLRCSPRSGDLSVYWYQQSLDQGLQFLIQYYNGEERAKGNILERFSAQQFPDLHSELNLSSLELGDSALYFCASSVGDSGGLSEQYFGPGTRLTVT.

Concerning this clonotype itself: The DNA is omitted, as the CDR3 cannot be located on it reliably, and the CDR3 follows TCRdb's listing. Here the CDR3 reads CASGLVGTDTQYFF. The V gene is TRBV12-5, the J gene TRBJ2-3. The CDR3 has 14 amino acids, counting both end residues. From germline, CDR1 is LGHNT and CDR2 FRNRAP.

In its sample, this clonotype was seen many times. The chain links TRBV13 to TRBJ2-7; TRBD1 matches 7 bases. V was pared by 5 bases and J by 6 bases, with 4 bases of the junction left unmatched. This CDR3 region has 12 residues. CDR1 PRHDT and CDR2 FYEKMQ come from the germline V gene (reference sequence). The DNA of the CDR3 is TGTGCCAGCAGCAACGACAGGGTCGAGCAGTACTTC. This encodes CASSNDRVEQYF.

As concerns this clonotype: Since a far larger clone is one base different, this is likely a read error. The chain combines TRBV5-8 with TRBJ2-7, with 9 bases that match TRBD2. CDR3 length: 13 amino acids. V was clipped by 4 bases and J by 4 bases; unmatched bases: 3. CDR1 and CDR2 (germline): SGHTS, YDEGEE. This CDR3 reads CASSQAGGYEQYF. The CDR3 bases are TGTGCCAGCAGCCAAGCGGGGGGATACGAGCAGTACTTC.